This T cell receptor (beta chain) appears in the sequencing data of a study of OX40 agonist ivuxolimab in advanced cancers. Sequenced by immunoSEQ multiplex PCR; TCRdb stores in-frame clones only, minus some. The data show roughly 79,000 clones, 70% to 85% seen once. Germline CDR1 and CDR2: SNHLY and FYNNEI. The V gene lost 9 bases and the J gene lost 7 bases, with 15 bases spanning the gap. The length of the CDR3 is 13 residues. This TCR came from an adult with an advanced solid tumor such as melanoma, head and neck, liver or kidney cancer. This chain connects TRBV2 to TRBJ1-4; D call uncertain. The sample consisted of CD4+ or CD8+ T cells sorted from blood, taken in a trial of the OX40 agonist ivuxolimab. CDR3 sequence: CASIERGSEKLFF. As DNA, the CDR3 is TGTGCCAGTATTGAGCGGGGTAGTGAAAAACTGTTTTTT.